The 32 T cell receptor beta chains presented below share a single source sample, sequenced in a study of lymphopenia after photon versus proton radiotherapy. Assay: immunoSEQ multiplex PCR; the TCRdb copy retains only in-frame clones and omits some. The sample records approximately 65,000 clones, roughly 88% being singletons. This specimen was peripheral blood, taken from a patient treated with photon-based radiotherapy. The receptor set was obtained from a woman aged 70-85 years with pancreatic cancer.

V gene TRBV5-1 combines with J gene TRBJ2-7; D is tentatively TRBD1 or TRBD2 (5 bases each). Germline V lookup: CDR1 SGHRS, CDR2 YFSETQ. The ends were cut back, 5 bases at V and 13 bases at J, with 22 bases in the middle. CDR3 length: 13 amino acids. The CDR3 sequence is CASRDFPGTASYF. CDR3 DNA: TGCGCCAGCAGGGACTTCCCTGGGACGGCCTCATACTTC. The variable domain in full, with the rest retrieved from reference TRBV5-1 and TRBJ2-7, is KAGVTQTPRYLIKTRGQQVTLSCSPISGHRSVSWYQQTPGQGLQFLFEYFSETQRNKGNFPGRFSGRQFSNSRSEMNVSTLELGDSALYLCASRDFPGTASYFGPGTRLTVT.

The chain has TRBV5-4 and TRBJ1-2; D gene uncertain. Germline V lookup: CDR1 SGHNT, CDR2 YYREEE (reference sequence). V shed 1 base and J shed 9 bases, with 13 bases lying between them. The CDR3 runs 13 residues. CDR3: CASSLYFQASYTF. CDR3 DNA: TGTGCCAGCAGCTTGTACTTCCAAGCGAGCTACACCTTC.

The rearrangement uses TRBV6-4 and TRBJ1-1; D is ambiguous. Germline V gene lookup returns CDR1 MRHNA and CDR2 SNTAGT. This CDR3 has 14 residues. The V end lost 5 bases, the J end lost 0 bases, and 10 bases lay between the germline ends. This CDR3 reads CASSTNSLNTEAFF. In DNA form, the CDR3 reads TGTGCCAGCAGTACAAATTCACTGAACACTGAAGCTTTCTTT.

The V and J genes are TRBV10-3 and TRBJ1-3; a weak D match, TRBD1 (6 bases). Germline CDR1 reads ENHRY; CDR2 reads SYGVKD. V lost 4 bases to trimming and J lost 0 bases, with 13 bases between them. The CDR3 totals 16 residues. DNA for the CDR3: TGTGCCATCAGTGCCTCAGGGGTCGGCTCTGGAAACACCATATATTTT. It specifies CAISASGVGSGNTIYF.

This chain joins TRBV4-2 and TRBJ1-3, with D possibly being TRBD1 (6 bases). Germline V gene data show CDR1 as LGHNA and CDR2 as YNFKEQ. V lost 0 bases to trimming and J lost 0 bases, with 12 bases between them. This CDR3 spans 17 amino acids. The CDR3 region has the DNA TGTGCCAGCAGCCAAGATCTTAACAGGGCCTCTGGAAACACCATATATTTT. It translates to CASSQDLNRASGNTIYF.

V usage is TRBV5-1 and J usage is TRBJ1-4; no firm D call. The V gene lost 0 bases and the J gene lost 5 bases, with 5 bases spanning the gap. Per germline, CDR1 SGHRS and CDR2 YFSETQ. This CDR3 has 13 amino acids. The CDR3 nucleotides read TGCGCCAGCAGCTTGGAAGCGAATGAAAAACTGTTTTTT. It codes for CASSLEANEKLFF.

This chain uses TRBV29-1 with TRBJ2-5, with 8 bases identical to TRBD2. The V and J ends lost 3 bases and 5 bases, in that order; junction bases with no gene match: 11. This CDR3 has 15 residues. Germline CDR1 is SQVTM and CDR2 is ANQGSEA. The CDR3 DNA reads TGCAGCGTTGACTTTCTCGCGGGAGGAGGGGAGACCCAGTACTTC. Translating gives CSVDFLAGGGETQYF.

In its sample, this clone was seen once. The rearrangement links TRBV2 to TRBJ2-3, with no clear D. This CDR3 has 14 residues. V lost 4 bases, J lost 2 bases, and 10 bases lay in between. CDR1 and CDR2 from the germline V gene are SNHLY and FYNNEI. CDR3: CASSVSSTTDTQYF. In nucleotides, the CDR3 is TGTGCCAGCAGTGTTAGTAGCACCACAGATACGCAGTATTTT.

The gene calls are TRBV6-1 and TRBJ2-6; 8 nucleotides match TRBD2. J lost 0 bases, V lost 6 bases, and 10 bases had no gene match. Germline assignment: CDR1 MNHNS and CDR2 SASEGT. The CDR3 is made up of 18 amino acids. The CDR3 region has the DNA TGTGCCAGCAGCGAATCGGCGGGAGGTTCCTCTGGGGCCAACGTCCTGACTTTC. Residues: CASSESAGGSSGANVLTF.

The V call is TRBV5-4, the J call TRBJ1-2; D possibly corresponds to TRBD1 (5 bases). The CDR3 spans 13 residues. Trimming took off 6 bases at V and 5 bases at J, with 14 bases between the two ends. The V gene's germline CDR1 is SGHNT and CDR2 YYREEE (reference sequence). The CDR3 region is CASTQAGGYGYTF. The CDR3 nucleotides read TGTGCCAGCACCCAGGCCGGGGGGTATGGCTACACCTTC.

The chain links TRBV18 to TRBJ2-2, with 7 positions matching TRBD1. With 6 bases clipped from V and 6 bases from J, the junction kept 1 base outside the gene matches. Germline values: CDR1 KGHSH, CDR2 LQKENI. There are 12 residues in the CDR3. As DNA, the CDR3 is TGTGCCAGCTCGCAGGGGGCCGGGGAGCTGTTTTTT. Its protein product is CASSQGAGELFF.

The genes are TRBV10-3 and TRBJ1-2, with D possibly being TRBD1 (5 bases). V shed 1 base and J shed 0 bases, with 9 bases lying between them. Germline V CDR1 and CDR2: ENHRY, SYGVKD. This CDR3 has 15 residues. CDR3 in amino acids: CAISEYKGSNYGYTF. The CDR3 DNA follows: TGTGCCATCAGTGAGTACAAGGGGTCTAACTATGGCTACACCTTC.

The chain uses TRBV5-1 and TRBJ1-2; tentative D call: TRBD1 (6 bases). The V end lost 4 bases, the J end lost 4 bases, and 17 bases lay between the germline ends. The CDR3 covers 15 residues. CDR1 is SGHRS and CDR2 is YFSETQ in the germline V gene. This chain's CDR3 is CASSPNREAGYGYTF. CDR3 nucleotides: TGCGCCAGCAGCCCAAACAGGGAGGCGGGCTATGGCTACACCTTC.

This chain uses TRBV9 with TRBJ2-7; 11 positions match TRBD1. From germline, CDR1 is SGDLS and CDR2 YYNGEE. The CDR3 spans 15 residues. V was clipped by 3 bases and J by 4 bases; unmatched bases: 6. The CDR3 reads CASSALGQGVYEQYF. The CDR3 region has the DNA TGTGCCAGCAGCGCCTTGGGACAGGGGGTGTACGAGCAGTACTTC.

Here the CDR3 reads CASSRTDDLADTQYF. CDR3 DNA: TGTGCCAGCAGCCGGACAGATGACCTCGCGGATACGCAGTATTTT. This chain uses TRBV6-5 with TRBJ2-3, with D maybe TRBD1 (6 bases). The CDR3 spans 15 residues. The V gene lost 6 bases and the J gene lost 6 bases, with 19 bases spanning the gap. CDR1 MNHEY and CDR2 SVGAGI come from the germline V gene.

The chain uses TRBV11-2 and TRBJ2-5; 7 bases line up with TRBD2. The germline CDR1 and CDR2 sequences are SGHAT and FQNNGV. CDR3 length equals 14 residues. Unmatched junction bases numbered 3, after V lost 3 bases and J lost 2 bases. The CDR3 loop is CASSLGLLQETQYF. CDR3 coding DNA: TGTGCCAGCAGCTTGGGACTACTACAAGAGACCCAGTACTTC.

This clone was found once. This chain uses TRBV15 with TRBJ2-1; D perhaps matches TRBD1 (7 bases). V lost 0 bases to trimming and J lost 7 bases, with 10 bases between them. Germline V gene lookup returns CDR1 LNHNV and CDR2 YYDKDF (reference sequence). This CDR3 comprises 14 residues. DNA for the CDR3: TGTGCCACCAGCAGAGATTCAGGGGGGAATGAGCAGTTCTTC. Protein product: CATSRDSGGNEQFF.

The V call is TRBV4-1, the J call TRBJ2-7; tentative D call: TRBD2 (5 bases). The CDR3 consists of 13 residues. Germline values: CDR1 MGHRA, CDR2 YSYEKL. With 5 bases removed from V and 8 bases from J, the gap between germline ends came to 16 bases. Written as DNA, the CDR3 is TGCGCCAGCAGCTGGGATGCTGGCGGGCAGCAGTACTTC. The encoded protein is CASSWDAGGQQYF.

The V and J genes are TRBV5-1 and TRBJ2-5; 13 nucleotides match TRBD2. In germline, CDR1 is SGHRS, CDR2 YFSETQ. This CDR3 comprises 15 residues. Unmatched junction bases numbered 2, after V lost 2 bases and J lost 4 bases. CDR3: CASSFGLAGAETQYF. CDR3 nucleotide sequence: TGCGCCAGCAGCTTTGGACTAGCGGGAGCAGAGACCCAGTACTTC.

This clone was recorded only once. V is TRBV4-1 and J is TRBJ1-5; D not resolved. Deletions cut 0 bases from V and 6 bases from J, with 15 bases between. The CDR3 is 16 amino acids. Germline V lookup: CDR1 MGHRA, CDR2 YSYEKL. CDR3 coding DNA: TGCGCCAGCAGCCAAGATAACGCAAGGGAGGGTCAGCCCCAGCATTTT. Translated, it gives CASSQDNAREGQPQHF.

J is TRBJ2-1 and V is TRBV9; the D is unclear. This CDR3 contains 13 residues. V dropped 0 bases and J dropped 9 bases, with 10 bases sitting between them. CDR1 and CDR2 (germline): SGDLS, YYNGEE. The CDR3 DNA reads TGTGCCAGCAGCGTAGTCCCGTTTGGTGAGCAGTTCTTC. It encodes CASSVVPFGEQFF.

The rearrangement links TRBV7-2 to TRBJ2-7, with 9 nucleotides matching TRBD2. Germline CDR1 SGHTA, CDR2 FQGNSA. The CDR3 contains 14 residues. With 6 bases clipped from V and 2 bases from J, the junction kept 5 bases outside the gene matches. Here the CDR3 reads CASRIAGETYEQYF. CDR3 sequence (DNA): TGTGCCAGCAGAATAGCGGGAGAGACCTACGAGCAGTACTTC.

This chain connects TRBV14 to TRBJ2-7, with D uncertain. V dropped 2 bases and J dropped 3 bases, with 8 bases sitting between them. The CDR3 is 13 residues long. Per germline, CDR1 SGHDN and CDR2 FVKESK. The CDR3 sequence is CASSQTLNYEQYF. The CDR3 DNA reads TGTGCCAGCAGCCAAACATTGAACTACGAGCAGTACTTC.

This chain connects TRBV19 to TRBJ2-6; D is ambiguous. V lost 2 bases and J lost 0, with 11 bases in between. Germline CDR1 is LNHDA and CDR2 is SQIVND (reference sequence). The length of the CDR3 is 17 residues. CDR3 protein: CASSIMNTFSGANVLTF. The CDR3 DNA follows: TGTGCCAGTAGTATAATGAACACCTTCTCTGGGGCCAACGTCCTGACTTTC.

V gene TRBV7-8 combines with J gene TRBJ2-7; D is undetermined. CDR3 length: 12 amino acids. Looked up from germline, CDR1 is SGHVS and CDR2 is FQNEAQ. V was pared by 6 bases and J by 4 bases, with 10 bases between. This CDR3 reads CASSLEPYEQYF. CDR3 DNA sequence: TGTGCCAGCAGTCTAGAACCGTACGAGCAGTACTTC.

The count of this clone is one. The genes are TRBV11-2 and TRBJ2-7; 10 bases align to TRBD2. There are 15 residues in the CDR3. Trimming at V came to 3 bases and at J to 3 bases, leaving 5 bases not matched to a gene. From germline, CDR1 is SGHAT and CDR2 FQNNGV. CDR3: CASSFPTSGLYEQYF. The CDR3, as DNA: TGTGCCAGCAGCTTTCCGACTAGCGGGCTCTACGAGCAGTACTTC.

The chain couples TRBV5-1 to TRBJ2-7; perhaps D is TRBD1 or TRBD2 (6 bases each). There are 15 residues in the CDR3. V was trimmed by 4 bases and J by 0 bases, leaving 14 bases between them. The germline gives CDR1 SGHRS, CDR2 YFSETQ. CDR3 residues: CASSPEGGLSYEQYF. CDR3 DNA sequence: TGCGCCAGCAGCCCGGAGGGGGGTCTCTCCTACGAGCAGTACTTC. The complete variable domain, with remaining parts taken from reference TRBV5-1 and TRBJ2-7, reads KAGVTQTPRYLIKTRGQQVTLSCSPISGHRSVSWYQQTPGQGLQFLFEYFSETQRNKGNFPGRFSGRQFSNSRSEMNVSTLELGDSALYLCASSPEGGLSYEQYFGPGTRLTVT.

This chain uses TRBV14 with TRBJ2-1; no reliable D call. The V end lost 1 base, the J end lost 10 bases, and 8 bases lay between the germline ends. CDR1 and CDR2 from the germline V gene are SGHDN and FVKESK. This CDR3 comprises 12 residues. The CDR3 here is CASSQGTREQFF. The CDR3 nucleotides read TGTGCCAGCAGCCAAGGGACCCGGGAGCAGTTCTTC.

V is TRBV12-1 and J is TRBJ1-5; TRBD1 is taken as the D call from the table, unchecked against the DNA. TRBV12-1 is designated a pseudogene. CDR3 size: 16 residues. CDR3 nucleotides: TGTGCCAGCAGCCCCGCCCGGTCAGGGGTACGGCAGCCCCAGCATTTT. Translating it yields CASSPARSGVRQPQHF.

This clone occurred once. V gene TRBV21-1 combines with J gene TRBJ2-2. TRBV21-1 is listed as a pseudogene. The CDR3 covers 15 residues. CDR3 in amino acids: CASSKVEGTTGELFF. DNA of the CDR3: TGTGCCAGCAGCAAAGTGGAAGGCACCACCGGGGAGCTGTTTTTT.

DNA for the CDR3: TGTGCCAGCTCATCAAGCGGGGCATGGGGTGGCACTGAAGCTTTCTTT. Residues: CASSSSGAWGGTEAFF. The rearrangement joins TRBV18 to TRBJ1-1, with a tentative D call TRBD1 (5 bases). This CDR3 is built from 16 residues. Looked up from germline, CDR1 is KGHSH and CDR2 is LQKENI. The ends were cut back, 5 bases at V and 4 bases at J, with 20 bases in the middle.

The rearrangement links TRBV10-3 to TRBJ2-5; TRBD2 matches 15 bases. Germline V CDR1 and CDR2: ENHRY, SYGVKD. The CDR3 has 15 amino acids. V gave up 4 bases and J gave up 4 bases; unmatched junction bases: 1. DNA of the CDR3: TGTGCCATCAGTGCGGGACTAGCGGGAGGAGAGACCCAGTACTTC. It is translated as CAISAGLAGGETQYF.